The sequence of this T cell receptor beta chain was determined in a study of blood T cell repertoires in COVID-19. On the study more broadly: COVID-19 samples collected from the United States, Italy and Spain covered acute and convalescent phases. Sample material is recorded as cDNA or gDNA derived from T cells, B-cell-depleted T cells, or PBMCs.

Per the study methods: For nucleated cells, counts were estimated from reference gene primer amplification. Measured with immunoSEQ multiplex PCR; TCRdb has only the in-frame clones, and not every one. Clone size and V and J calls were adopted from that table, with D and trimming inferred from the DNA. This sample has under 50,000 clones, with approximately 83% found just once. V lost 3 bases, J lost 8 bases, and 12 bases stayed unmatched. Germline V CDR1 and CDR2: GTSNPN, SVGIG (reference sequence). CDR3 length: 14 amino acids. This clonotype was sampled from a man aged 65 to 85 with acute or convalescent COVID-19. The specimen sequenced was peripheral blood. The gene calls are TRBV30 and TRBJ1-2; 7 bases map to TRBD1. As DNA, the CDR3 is TGTGCCTGGAGACCGACAGGGAATGGATACGGCTACACCTTC. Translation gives CAWRPTGNGYGYTF.